Following are 14 T cell receptor beta chains from one sample sequenced in a study of blood T cell repertoires in COVID-19. Using immunoSEQ multiplex PCR, the repertoire was profiled, and TCRdb retains in-frame clones only, with some absent. The sample lists 65,000 to 70,000 clones; around 88% were seen once. Source material: peripheral blood. The receptors derive from a middle-aged man with COVID-19, enrolled during active disease.

The chain combines TRBV4-1 with TRBJ2-3, with TRBD2 identical over 12 bases. J gave up 6 bases and V 2 bases, and 6 bases lay outside the gene matches. The CDR3 extends over 16 amino acids. The germline V gene encodes CDR1 MGHRA and CDR2 YSYEKL. Written as DNA, the CDR3 is TGCGCCAGCAGCCAATCTAGCGGGGGGGCCTGGGATACGCAGTATTTT. Encoded protein: CASSQSSGGAWDTQYF.

The gene calls are TRBV2 and TRBJ1-1, with D possibly being TRBD1 (5 bases). The CDR3 covers 15 residues. V lost 8 bases to trimming and J lost 1 base, with 17 bases between them. CDR1 and CDR2 (germline): SNHLY, FYNNEI. CDR3 nucleotide sequence: TGTGCCAGCTCCGGGGGTATCGGAGCGAACACTGAAGCTTTCTTT. Protein sequence: CASSGGIGANTEAFF.

This sequence joins TRBV7-9 and TRBJ2-1; 7 nucleotides match TRBD2. The trim removed 8 bases at V and 7 bases at J, leaving 5 bases unmatched. The CDR3 totals 12 residues. The V gene's germline CDR1 is SEHNR and CDR2 FQNEAQ (reference sequence). CDR3 nucleotide sequence: TGTGCCAGCTCCCCGGGGGGAAATGAGCAGTTCTTC. It encodes CASSPGGNEQFF. Drawing the rest from reference TRBV7-9 and TRBJ2-1, the complete variable domain is DTGVSQNPRHKITKRGQNVTFRCDPISEHNRLYWYRQTLGQGPEFLTYFQNEAQLEKSRLLSDRFSAERPKGSFSTLEIQRTEQGDSAMYLCASSPGGNEQFFGPGTRLTVL.

The rearrangement uses TRBV2 and TRBJ1-1; 12 bases fit TRBD1. The CDR3 length is 16 residues. J gave up 2 bases and V 10 bases, and 11 bases lay outside the gene matches. CDR1 is SNHLY, CDR2 FYNNEI, per germline. The CDR3 DNA reads as TGTGCCACCACCGGGACAGGGGGCCCAAAAAACACTGAAGCTTTCTTT. It is translated as CATTGTGGPKNTEAFF.

The rearrangement joins TRBV2 to TRBJ1-5, with a possible D match to TRBD1 (5 bases). Germline lookup yields CDR1 SNHLY and CDR2 FYNNEI. Between the trimmed V and J ends, which lost 2 bases and 7 bases, there was a span of 15 bases. The CDR3 length is 15 residues. The CDR3 region is CASSESRTEGQPQHF. The CDR3 coding sequence is TGTGCCAGCAGTGAAAGTAGGACGGAGGGGCAGCCCCAGCATTTT.

The rearrangement joins TRBV4-2 to TRBJ2-5; D possibly corresponds to TRBD2 (6 bases). Trimming shortened V by 4 bases and J by 0 bases, and 12 bases separated the two germline ends. The germline CDR1 and CDR2 sequences are LGHNA and YNFKEQ. The CDR3 is 15 amino acids. CDR3 protein: CASSPGLSYQETQYF. In DNA form, the CDR3 reads TGTGCCAGCAGCCCGGGACTCTCGTACCAAGAGACCCAGTACTTC.

This chain connects TRBV5-5 to TRBJ2-1; unclear D gene. V dropped 4 bases and J dropped 3 bases, with 8 bases sitting between them. The CDR3 runs to 13 residues. Germline CDR1 reads SGHKS; CDR2 reads YYEKEE (reference sequence). The CDR3 loop reads CASSRGLYNEQFF. The CDR3, as DNA: TGTGCCAGCAGCCGAGGCCTCTACAATGAGCAGTTCTTC.

The chain has TRBV2 and TRBJ1-3; D is uncertain. Germline-derived CDR1 and CDR2 are SNHLY and FYNNEI. Deletions cut 4 bases from V and 3 bases from J, with 4 bases between. This CDR3 is built from 12 residues. In DNA form, the CDR3 reads TGTGCCAGCAGTGGAGATGGAAACACCATATATTTT. Protein sequence: CASSGDGNTIYF.

This chain uses TRBV19 with TRBJ2-5, with 8 bases fitting TRBD1. Trimming took 6 bases from V and 2 from J; bases not matched to a gene: 8. CDR3 length: 15 residues. Germline V gene lookup returns CDR1 LNHDA and CDR2 SQIVND (reference sequence). The CDR3, as DNA: TGTGCCAGTAGGGACAGGGACCGGGGACAAGAGACCCAGTACTTC. The encoded protein is CASRDRDRGQETQYF.

The rearrangement links TRBV28 to TRBJ2-7; 9 bases align to TRBD1. CDR3 length equals 14 residues. V shed 6 bases, J shed 4 bases, and the junction held 7 bases outside the gene matches. Germline V gene sequence: CDR1 MDHEN, CDR2 SYDVKM. CDR3 in DNA: TGTGCCAGCAGCCCCGGGGACAGGGAGTACGAGCAGTACTTC. Translating gives CASSPGDREYEQYF. The entire variable domain, with the rest obtained from reference TRBV28 and TRBJ2-7, is as follows: DVKVTQSSRYLVKRTGEKVFLECVQDMDHENMFWYRQDPGLGLRLIYFSYDVKMKEKGDIPEGYSVSREKKERFSLILESASTNQTSMYLCASSPGDREYEQYFGPGTRLTVT.

This chain joins TRBV20-1 and TRBJ2-5; D not certain. The CDR3 runs to 11 residues. Trimming stripped 3 bases from V and 2 bases from J, with 4 bases between. CDR1 and CDR2 (germline): DFQATT, SNEGSKA (reference sequence). The CDR3 sequence: CSARRQETQYF. The CDR3 nucleotides are TGCAGTGCTAGGCGGCAAGAGACCCAGTACTTC.

The chain's CDR3 is CASSRGVQETQYF. The CDR3 nucleotides are TGTGCCAGCAGCCGGGGTGTCCAAGAGACCCAGTACTTC. This chain connects TRBV13 to TRBJ2-5; TRBD2 is a possible D gene (5 bases). Per germline, CDR1 PRHDT and CDR2 FYEKMQ (reference sequence). Trimming stripped 5 bases from V and 1 base from J, with 8 bases between. The CDR3 spans 13 residues.

The chain combines TRBV7-2 with TRBJ2-1; TRBD2 is a possible D gene (6 bases). Germline V lookup: CDR1 SGHTA, CDR2 FQGNSA. Trimming took off 2 bases at V and 6 bases at J, with 11 bases between the two ends. The CDR3 runs to 14 residues. In DNA form, the CDR3 reads TGTGCCAGCAGCTTAACTGGGACTGTCAATGAGCAGTTCTTC. The encoded protein is CASSLTGTVNEQFF.

This chain's CDR3 is CASSESRRGARTDTQYF. DNA of the CDR3: TGCGCCAGCAGTGAGTCTAGGCGGGGGGCTCGCACAGATACGCAGTATTTT. The V and J genes are TRBV10-1 and TRBJ2-3; 8 bases agree with TRBD2. Losses at the gene ends were 0 bases for V and 1 base for J; bases not matched to a gene: 6. The CDR3 runs 17 residues. Looked up from germline, CDR1 is WNHNN and CDR2 is SYGVQD (reference sequence).